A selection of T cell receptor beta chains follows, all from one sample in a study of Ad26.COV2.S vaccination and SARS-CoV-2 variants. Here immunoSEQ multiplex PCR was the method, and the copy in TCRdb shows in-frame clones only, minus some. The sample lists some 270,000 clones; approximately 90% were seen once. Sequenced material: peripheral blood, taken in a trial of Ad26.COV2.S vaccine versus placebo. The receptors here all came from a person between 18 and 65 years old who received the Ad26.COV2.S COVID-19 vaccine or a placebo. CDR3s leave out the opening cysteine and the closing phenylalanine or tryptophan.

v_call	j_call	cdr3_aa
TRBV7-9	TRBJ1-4	ASSSRQGNEKLF
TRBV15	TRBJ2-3	ATSRVDRATDTQY
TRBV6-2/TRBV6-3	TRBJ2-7	ASSYGSSTYEQY
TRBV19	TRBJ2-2	ASSSSHATGELF
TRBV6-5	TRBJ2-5	ASSYVAGETQY
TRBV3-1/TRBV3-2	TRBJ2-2	ASSPSLSAGELF
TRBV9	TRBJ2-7	ASTPYSGVTYEQY
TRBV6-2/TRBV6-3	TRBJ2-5	ASSVQGGRETQY
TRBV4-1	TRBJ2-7	ASSQETRSSYEQY
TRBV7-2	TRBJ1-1	ASSLGLTGAF
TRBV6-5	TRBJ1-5	ASSQTQGSQPQH
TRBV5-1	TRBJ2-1	ASSLGVRLAGDIYNEQF
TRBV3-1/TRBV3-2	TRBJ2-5	ASSQETSLAGGRETQY
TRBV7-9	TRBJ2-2	ASSLGGFTNTGELF
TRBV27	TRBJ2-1	ASRRTSANEQF
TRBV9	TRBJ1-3	ASSVEGQFSGNTIY
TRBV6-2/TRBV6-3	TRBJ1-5	ASSSRDRGNQPQH
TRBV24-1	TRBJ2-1	ATSDASGSRSYNEQF
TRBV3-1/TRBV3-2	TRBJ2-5	ASSLTGGETQY
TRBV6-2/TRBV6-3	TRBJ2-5	ASSQLAGQETQY
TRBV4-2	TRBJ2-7	ASSQIPGAAPHYEQY
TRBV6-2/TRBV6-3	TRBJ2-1	ASSRSGGRYNEQF
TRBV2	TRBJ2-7	ASTAGDSY
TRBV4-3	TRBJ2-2	ASSQGLANTGELF
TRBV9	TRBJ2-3	ASSVARTPSTDTQY
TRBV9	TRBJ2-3	ASSVLRGGPSTDTQY
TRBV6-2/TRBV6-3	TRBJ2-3	ASSYSRLARTDTQY
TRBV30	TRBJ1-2	AWSVQTIYGYT
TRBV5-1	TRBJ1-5	ASSQGGLGQPQH
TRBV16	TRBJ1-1	ASSRPGQRVNTEAF
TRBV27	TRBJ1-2	ASSFLPTGTNYGYT
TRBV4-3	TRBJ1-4	ASSQVGGQGGEKLF
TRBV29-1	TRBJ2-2	SVDGLGANTGELF
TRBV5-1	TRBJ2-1	ASSSGLSFQEQF
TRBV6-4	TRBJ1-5	ASSGTGGQPQH
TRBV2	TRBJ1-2	ASARRNSNYGYT
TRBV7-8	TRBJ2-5	ASSRGGTAIGQAGGETQY
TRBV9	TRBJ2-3	ASSPRGGPSYEDTQY
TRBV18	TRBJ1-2	ASSAQPGEGNYGYT
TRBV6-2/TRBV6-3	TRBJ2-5	ASSGDGITQY
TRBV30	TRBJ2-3	AWSVSRTSRGGTDTQY
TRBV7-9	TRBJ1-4	ASSLPSGEGEKLF
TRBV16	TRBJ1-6	ASSPGPDSPLH
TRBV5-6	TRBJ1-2	ASTMLADYGYT
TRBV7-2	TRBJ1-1	ASSRNVPEAF
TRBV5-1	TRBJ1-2	ASSVNRGPNGYT
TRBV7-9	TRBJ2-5	ASSLLQMTQY
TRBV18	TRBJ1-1	ASSPPVADTEAF
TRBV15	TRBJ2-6	ATSRGSGANVLT
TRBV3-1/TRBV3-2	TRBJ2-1	ASREAGDPWDEQF
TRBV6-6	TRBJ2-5	ASTGQGAGETQY
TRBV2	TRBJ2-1	ASSLGGGAHNEQF
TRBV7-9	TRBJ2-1	ASTNPSSGGATNEQF
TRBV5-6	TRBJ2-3	ASSPARGGPDTQY
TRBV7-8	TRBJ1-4	ASSFGTGNEKLF